The 6 T cell receptor beta chains reported below all come from one sample, sequenced in a study of cytotoxic CD8 clonotypes in ibrutinib-treated CLL. TCRdb's table, derived via immunoSEQ multiplex PCR, lists solely in-frame clones and lacks some. The data show more than 200,000 clones, 70% seen once. The sample in question was PBMCs, obtained after 24 months of ibrutinib treatment. The receptors stem from a human donor with chronic lymphocytic leukemia.

CDR3 coding DNA: TGCGCCAGCAGCCAAGCTCAGGGGGCAGGAGATACGCAGTATTTT. Translation: CASSQAQGAGDTQYF. The chain carries TRBV4-3 and TRBJ2-3, with 8 bases aligning to TRBD1. The trim removed 1 base at V and 5 bases at J, leaving 5 bases unmatched. The CDR3 consists of 15 residues. The germline V gene has CDR1 LGHNA and CDR2 YSLEER.

This clone was detected only a few times. V gene TRBV9 combines with J gene TRBJ1-1; D might be TRBD1 (5 bases). Trimming pared 3 bases from V and 1 base from J, leaving 7 bases between. This CDR3 comprises 13 residues. CDR1 and CDR2 from the germline V gene are SGDLS and YYNGEE. This CDR3 reads CASSGQPNTEAFF. The CDR3 DNA reads TGTGCCAGCAGCGGACAGCCGAACACTGAAGCTTTCTTT.

The rearrangement joins TRBV7-9 to TRBJ2-1; D might be TRBD1 or TRBD2, each matching 5 bases. Per the germline V gene, CDR1 is SEHNR and CDR2 is FQNEAQ (reference sequence). This CDR3 is 12 amino acids long. V shed 2 bases and J shed 8 bases, with 7 bases lying between them. The chain's CDR3 is CASSLRGDEQFF. CDR3 nucleotide sequence: TGTGCCAGCAGCTTAAGAGGGGATGAGCAGTTCTTC.

The chain recombines TRBV7-9 with TRBJ2-4; 8 positions agree with TRBD2. The germline CDR1 and CDR2 sequences are SEHNR and FQNEAQ (reference sequence). This CDR3 contains 18 residues. The trim removed 1 base at V and 3 bases at J, leaving 11 bases unmatched. The CDR3 region has the DNA TGTGCCAGCAGCTTAGTGAGGGGCGGGAGGTTGGTCAAAAACATTCAGTACTTC. Translating it yields CASSLVRGGRLVKNIQYF.

The rearrangement uses TRBV18 and TRBJ1-3, with unresolved D. The CDR3 covers 15 residues. Germline V gives CDR1 KGHSH, CDR2 LQKENI. The ends were cut back, 3 bases at V and 0 bases at J, with 9 bases in the middle. The CDR3 DNA sequence: TGTGCCAGCTCACCGGCGGGGAACTCTGGAAACACCATATATTTT. This translates into CASSPAGNSGNTIYF.

This clone has only one observation. The chain uses TRBV6-6 and TRBJ2-5; unclear D gene. The V and J ends lost 4 bases and 1 base respectively, with 10 bases between them. CDR1 is MNHNY and CDR2 is SVGAGI in the germline V gene (reference sequence). There are 14 residues in the CDR3. Written as DNA, the CDR3 is TGTGCCAGCAGTTCTCGACCTGCCCAAGAGACCCAGTACTTC. Translated, it gives CASSSRPAQETQYF.